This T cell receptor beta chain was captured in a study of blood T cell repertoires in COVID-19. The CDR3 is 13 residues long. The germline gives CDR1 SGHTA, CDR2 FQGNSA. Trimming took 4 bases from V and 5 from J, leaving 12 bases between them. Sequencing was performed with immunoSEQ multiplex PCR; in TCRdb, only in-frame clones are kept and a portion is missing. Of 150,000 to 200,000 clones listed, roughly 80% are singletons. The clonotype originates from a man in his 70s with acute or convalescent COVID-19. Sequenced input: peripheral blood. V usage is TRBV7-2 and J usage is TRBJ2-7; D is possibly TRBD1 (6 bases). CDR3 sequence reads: CASSSNTGNEQYF. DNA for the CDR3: TGTGCCAGCAGCTCAAATACAGGGAACGAGCAGTACTTC.